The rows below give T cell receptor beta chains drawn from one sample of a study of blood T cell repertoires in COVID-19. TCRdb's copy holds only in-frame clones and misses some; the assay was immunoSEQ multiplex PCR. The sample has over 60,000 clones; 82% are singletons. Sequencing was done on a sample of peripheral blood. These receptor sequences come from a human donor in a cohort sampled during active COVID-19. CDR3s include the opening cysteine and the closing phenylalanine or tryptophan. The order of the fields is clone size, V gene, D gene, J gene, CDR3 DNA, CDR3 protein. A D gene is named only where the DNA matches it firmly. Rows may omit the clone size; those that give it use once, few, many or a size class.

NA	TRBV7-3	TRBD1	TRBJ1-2	TGTGCCAGCAGCCTGGGACAGCAGTATGGCTACACCTTC	CASSLGQQYGYTF
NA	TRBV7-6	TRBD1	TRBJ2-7	TGTGCCAGCAGCACTTGGACAGGCTCCTACGAGCAGTACTTC	CASSTWTGSYEQYF
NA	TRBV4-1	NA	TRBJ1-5	TGCGCCAGCAGCCAAGTGGCGGGGGAATATCAGCCCCAGCATTTT	CASSQVAGEYQPQHF
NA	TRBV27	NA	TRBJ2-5	TGTGCCAGCAGTTTTAAAGAGACCCAGTACTTC	CASSFKETQYF
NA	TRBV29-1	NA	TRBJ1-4	TGCAGCGTTGACGGGCCCGGGACTTATGGAAAACTGTTTTTT	CSVDGPGTYGKLFF
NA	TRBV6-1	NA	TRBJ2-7	TGTGCCAGCAGTGAAAACTTGGGCCAGTACTTC	CASSENLGQYF
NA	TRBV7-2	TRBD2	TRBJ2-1	TGTGCCAGCGCCGAGACTAGCGGGCCCTCCTACAATGAGCAGTTCTTC	CASAETSGPSYNEQFF
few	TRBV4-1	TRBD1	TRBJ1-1	TGCGCCAGCAGCCAAGAGGCAGGGGGCTACACTGAAGCTTTCTTT	CASSQEAGGYTEAFF
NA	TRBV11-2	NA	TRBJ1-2	TGTGCCAGCAGCTTAGAGCGGGGTGGCTACACCTTC	CASSLERGGYTF
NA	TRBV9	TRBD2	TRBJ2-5	TGTGCCAGCAGCGCCGGGACTAGCGGGGAGAAGACCCAGTACTTC	CASSAGTSGEKTQYF
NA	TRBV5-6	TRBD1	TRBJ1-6	TGTGCCAGCAGACAGGGGGCCGGTCAGTCACCCCTCCACTTT	CASRQGAGQSPLHF
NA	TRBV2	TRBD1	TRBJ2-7	TGTGCCAGCAGTGAAGAACAGGGGATGGACGAGCAGTACTTC	CASSEEQGMDEQYF
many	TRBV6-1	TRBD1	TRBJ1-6	TGTGCCAGCAGTGACCGTAGATCAGGGGGTTCACCCCTCCACTTT	CASSDRRSGGSPLHF
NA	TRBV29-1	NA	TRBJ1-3	TGCAGCGTTGGGGAGAGCTCTGGAAACACCATATATTTT	CSVGESSGNTIYF
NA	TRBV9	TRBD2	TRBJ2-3	TGTGCCAGCAGCCCTTATCCCAGCGGGGTCTTAGATACGCAGTATTTT	CASSPYPSGVLDTQYF
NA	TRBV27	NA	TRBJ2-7	TGTGCCAGCAGTTTAAGGGGGATTCTTGTCTACGAGCAGTACTTC	CASSLRGILVYEQYF
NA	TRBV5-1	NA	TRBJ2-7	TGCGCCAGCAGCTTGGTGCAGGGGACCCTCTACGAGCAGTACTTC	CASSLVQGTLYEQYF
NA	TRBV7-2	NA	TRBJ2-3	TGTGCCAGCAGCTTACCGCGGACAGCTAGCACAGATACGCAGTATTTT	CASSLPRTASTDTQYF
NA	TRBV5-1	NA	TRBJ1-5	TGCGCCAGCAGCCCGGGGGGGAATCAGCCCCAGCATTTT	CASSPGGNQPQHF
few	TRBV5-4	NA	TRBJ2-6	TGTGCCAGCAGCTTGACCAGGGACTCTGGGGCCAACGTCCTGACTTTC	CASSLTRDSGANVLTF
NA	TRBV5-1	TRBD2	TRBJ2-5	TGCGCCAGCAGCTTCTCGGGGGGGAATGAAGAGACCCAGTACTTC	CASSFSGGNEETQYF
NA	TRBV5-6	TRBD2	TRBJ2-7	TGTGCCAGCAGCGACTATAGCGGGTCCGGACAGTACTTC	CASSDYSGSGQYF
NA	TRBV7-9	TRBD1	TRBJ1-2	TGTGCCACCTCCAAGGGGGACAGACGTGTCTATGGCTACACCTTC	CATSKGDRRVYGYTF
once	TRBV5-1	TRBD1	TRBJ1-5	TGCGCCAGCAGCTTGGAAGGGACAGGGGAGAAGCCCCAGCATTTT	CASSLEGTGEKPQHF
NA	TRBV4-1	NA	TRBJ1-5	TGCGCCAGCAGCCAAGAGGACGGGGGGAGCAATCAGCCCCAGCATTTT	CASSQEDGGSNQPQHF
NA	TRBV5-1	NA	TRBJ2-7	TGCGCCAGCGCCCCCGGGACTGACTACGAGCAGTACTTC	CASAPGTDYEQYF
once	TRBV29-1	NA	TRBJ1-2	TGCAGCGTTCCTACCCCGCGGACGGGGGACTATGGCTACACCTTC	CSVPTPRTGDYGYTF
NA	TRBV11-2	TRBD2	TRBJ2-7	TGTGCCAGCAGCTTAGCCCCCTTGGGTAGCGGGGCAGACCACTTC	CASSLAPLGSGADHF
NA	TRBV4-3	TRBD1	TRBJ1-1	TGCGCCAGCAGCCAGCAGGGGGGTGACGCTGAAGCTTTCTTT	CASSQQGGDAEAFF
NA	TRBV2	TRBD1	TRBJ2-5	TGTGCCAGCAGTGCACAGACAGGGGGCAGCGAGACCCAGTACTTC	CASSAQTGGSETQYF
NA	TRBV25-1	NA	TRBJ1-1	TGTGCCAGCAGTGAATTCGAACAGGAAGACACTGAAGCTTTCTTT	CASSEFEQEDTEAFF
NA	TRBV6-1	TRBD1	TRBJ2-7	TGTGCCAGCAGTGAGTGGAGGACAGGGGGCTACGAGCAGTACTTC	CASSEWRTGGYEQYF
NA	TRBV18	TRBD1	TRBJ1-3	TGTGCCAGCTCATCCTCCGGGACAGCCTCTGGAAACACCATATATTTT	CASSSSGTASGNTIYF
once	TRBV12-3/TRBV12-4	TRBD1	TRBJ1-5	TGTGCCAGCAGTCTTACAGGGGATCAGCCCCAGCATTTT	CASSLTGDQPQHF
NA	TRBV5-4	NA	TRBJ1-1	TGTGCCAGCAGCACCGACAGACAGAACACTGAAGCTTTCTTT	CASSTDRQNTEAFF
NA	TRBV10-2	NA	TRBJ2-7	TGCGCCAGCCGTAAGCAAGGGGCCGTTACCTACGAGCAGTACTTC	CASRKQGAVTYEQYF
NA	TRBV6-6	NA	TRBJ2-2	TGTGCCAGCAGTCGACACACCAACACCGGGGAGCTGTTTTTT	CASSRHTNTGELFF
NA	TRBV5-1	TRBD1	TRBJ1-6	TGCGCCAGCAGCTTGGACAGGGGGAATTCACCCCTCCACTTT	CASSLDRGNSPLHF
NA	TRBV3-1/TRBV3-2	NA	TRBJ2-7	TGTGCCAGCAGCCGAGGTATCGGGACTCAGTACTTC	CASSRGIGTQYF
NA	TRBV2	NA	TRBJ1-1	TGTGCCAGCAGTGAACTAGTTTCTGGGACTGAAGCTTTCTTT	CASSELVSGTEAFF